These 28 T cell receptor beta chains came from one sample sequenced in a study of Ad26.COV2.S vaccination and SARS-CoV-2 variants. This table comes from immunoSEQ multiplex PCR, and its TCRdb copy is limited to in-frame clones, with some not included. The sample gives about 87,000 clones, 82% of which show up once; about 16% is in the top ten. This specimen consisted of peripheral blood, obtained after recovery from COVID-19. These receptors all come from a human donor who had recovered from COVID-19.

This clone occurred once. The rearrangement uses TRBV29-1 and TRBJ2-1, with D perhaps TRBD1 or TRBD2 (5 bases each). Trimming cost V 3 bases and J 10 bases, with 10 bases left between them. The germline V gene has CDR1 SQVTM and CDR2 ANQGSEA. The CDR3 is 11 amino acids. CDR3 loop: CSVELGDEQFF. CDR3 nucleotides: TGCAGCGTTGAGTTGGGGGACGAGCAGTTCTTC.

The chain carries TRBV28 and TRBJ2-7; D not certain. The CDR3 runs to 12 residues. Germline CDR1 reads MDHEN; CDR2 reads SYDVKM. V was shortened by 7 bases and J by 5 bases, with 12 bases between the two germline ends. The CDR3 here is CASMAIGHEQYF. CDR3 nucleotides: TGTGCCAGCATGGCAATTGGCCACGAGCAGTACTTC.

The J gene is TRBJ1-1, the V gene TRBV28; 7 nucleotides align to TRBD1. The CDR3 runs to 16 residues. The germline CDR1 and CDR2 sequences are MDHEN and SYDVKM. V lost 6 bases to trimming and J lost 6 bases; unmatched junction nucleotides: 16. The CDR3 spells CASRSPGQKSTPEAFF. In nucleotides, the CDR3 is TGTGCCAGCAGATCGCCGGGACAGAAATCCACACCTGAAGCTTTCTTT.

This clone was seen a few times. Other DNA sequences within the sample encode an identical CDR3. The chain uses TRBV7-2 and TRBJ2-7; D call uncertain. V dropped 1 base and J dropped 3 bases, with 7 bases sitting between them. The length of the CDR3 is 13 residues. The germline V gene encodes CDR1 SGHTA and CDR2 FQGNSA. The CDR3 DNA follows: TGTGCCAGCAGCTTAGTGGGCCGCTACGAGCAGTACTTC. The encoded protein is CASSLVGRYEQYF.

The V and J genes are TRBV7-2 and TRBJ1-3, with 10 bases matching TRBD1. This CDR3 spans 19 amino acids. V was pared by 0 bases and J by 0 bases, with 8 bases of the junction left unmatched. Germline V gives CDR1 SGHTA, CDR2 FQGNSA. The DNA of the CDR3 is TGTGCCAGCAGCTTAGCGCCGGGACAGGGGCCTCTCTCTGGAAACACCATATATTTT. It encodes CASSLAPGQGPLSGNTIYF.

The chain recombines TRBV5-4 with TRBJ2-1; 7 bases are shared with TRBD1. The J segment lost 4 bases and the V segment lost 0 bases, leaving 7 bases of the junction unmatched. CDR1 is SGHNT and CDR2 is YYREEE in the germline V gene (reference sequence). This CDR3 contains 16 residues. CDR3 DNA: TGTGCCAGCAGCTTGGCAGGGGGAGTCCGTTACAATGAGCAGTTCTTC. Translating it yields CASSLAGGVRYNEQFF.

The V gene is TRBV9, the J gene TRBJ2-1; possibly TRBD1 or TRBD2 for D (6 bases each). There are 15 residues in the CDR3. Germline lookup yields CDR1 SGDLS and CDR2 YYNGEE. V lost 10 bases and J 8 bases, leaving 25 bases between the germline ends. CDR3 in DNA: TGTGCCGGCACTGACCCGGGACTCAGGGGCGATGAGCAGTTCTTC. Its translation is CAGTDPGLRGDEQFF. The full variable domain, in which reference TRBV9 and TRBJ2-1 provide the parts outside the CDR3, is DSGVTQTPKHLITATGQRVTLRCSPRSGDLSVYWYQQSLDQGLQFLIQYYNGEERAKGNILERFSAQQFPDLHSELNLSSLELGDSALYFCAGTDPGLRGDEQFFGPGTRLTVL.

The chain combines TRBV13 with TRBJ2-1; possible D gene TRBD2, 5 bases. V was trimmed by 5 bases and J by 3 bases, leaving 11 bases between them. Germline loops: CDR1 PRHDT, CDR2 FYEKMQ (reference sequence). This CDR3 comprises 14 residues. In DNA, the CDR3 is TGTGCCAGCAGCCCACGGACTGACTACAATGAGCAGTTCTTC. It is translated as CASSPRTDYNEQFF.

The CDR3 nucleotides are TGTGCCAGCAGCCGCGAGGAAAACATTCAGTACTTC. It codes for CASSREENIQYF. V gene TRBV11-2 combines with J gene TRBJ2-4; D gene uncertain. The CDR3 runs 12 residues. V lost 5 bases and J 5 bases, leaving 7 bases between the germline ends. Germline V CDR1 and CDR2: SGHAT, FQNNGV.

V gene TRBV6-1 combines with J gene TRBJ2-1, with TRBD2 matching 8 bases. The CDR3 is made up of 19 amino acids. Germline V CDR1 and CDR2: MNHNS, SASEGT. Trimming at V came to 4 bases and at J to 2 bases, leaving 16 bases not matched to a gene. As DNA, the CDR3 is TGTGCCAGCAGTGGCCGGGAGCAAGAACCGGGACTAGCCTACAATGAGCAGTTCTTC. The encoded protein is CASSGREQEPGLAYNEQFF.

This clone has only a few counts. The CDR3 DNA is TGTGCCAGCAGCTTACAGGGGAACACTGAAGCTTTCTTT. It specifies CASSLQGNTEAFF. The genes are TRBV14 and TRBJ1-1, with D perhaps TRBD1 (6 bases). This CDR3 region has 13 residues. The germline gives CDR1 SGHDN, CDR2 FVKESK. The V and J ends lost 5 bases and 1 base respectively, with 8 bases between them. The variable domain in full, with the rest retrieved from reference TRBV14 and TRBJ1-1, is EAGVTQFPSHSVIEKGQTVTLRCDPISGHDNLYWYRRVMGKEIKFLLHFVKESKQDESGMPNNRFLAERTGGTYSTLKVQPAELEDSGVYFCASSLQGNTEAFFGQGTRLTVV.

This clone appeared once. The J gene is TRBJ2-7, the V gene TRBV28, with D unclear. Germline V gene lookup returns CDR1 MDHEN and CDR2 SYDVKM. The CDR3 runs 14 residues. With 1 base removed from V and 6 bases from J, the gap between germline ends came to 13 bases. CDR3: CASSLSGPMSEQYF. CDR3 nucleotides: TGTGCCAGCAGTTTATCCGGACCGATGAGCGAGCAGTACTTC.

V usage is TRBV5-8 and J usage is TRBJ2-7, with 9 bases that match TRBD1. The V and J ends lost 7 bases and 3 bases, in that order; junction bases with no gene match: 11. The CDR3 runs to 15 residues. Looked up from germline, CDR1 is SGHTS and CDR2 is YDEGEE. The CDR3 reads CASWGARGQGYEQYF. In DNA form, the CDR3 reads TGTGCCAGCTGGGGGGCACGGGGACAGGGCTACGAGCAGTACTTC.

This CDR3 reads CSALQGGNGEQYF. In DNA, the CDR3 is TGCAGCGCCTTACAGGGAGGGAATGGCGAGCAGTACTTC. The chain couples TRBV29-1 to TRBJ2-7; TRBD2 might be the D (7 bases). This CDR3 is built from 13 residues. CDR1 is SQVTM, CDR2 ANQGSEA, per germline. The V and J ends lost 7 bases and 6 bases respectively, with 19 bases between them.

The CDR3 coding sequence is TGTGCCAGCAGCTTAGCGCTACTAGCGGGTGGCGATGAGCAGTTCTTC. Its protein is CASSLALLAGGDEQFF. The gene calls are TRBV7-2 and TRBJ2-1, with TRBD2 matching 9 bases. The CDR3 is made up of 16 amino acids. Trimming cost V 0 bases and J 8 bases; bases outside gene matches: 8. Germline lookup yields CDR1 SGHTA and CDR2 FQGNSA.

This clone was detected only a few times. This chain connects TRBV5-4 to TRBJ2-3, with D possibly being TRBD1 (5 bases). Germline CDR1 SGHNT, CDR2 YYREEE (reference sequence). Trimming removed 4 bases from V and 0 bases from J, with 6 bases in between. The CDR3 runs 13 residues. The CDR3 spells CASSRGSTDTQYF. The CDR3 region has the DNA TGTGCCAGCAGCAGGGGCAGCACAGATACGCAGTATTTT.

The rearrangement joins TRBV9 to TRBJ2-2; D is unresolved. V was clipped by 2 bases and J by 3 bases, with 8 bases between them. The CDR3 is made up of 14 amino acids. Germline V lookup: CDR1 SGDLS, CDR2 YYNGEE. This CDR3 reads CASSVLWDTGELFF. Written as DNA, the CDR3 is TGTGCCAGCAGCGTCCTTTGGGACACCGGGGAGCTGTTTTTT.

The chain links TRBV5-1 to TRBJ2-5; D may be TRBD1 (6 bases). CDR1 and CDR2 (germline): SGHRS, YFSETQ. Between the trimmed V and J ends, which lost 0 bases and 4 bases, there was a span of 13 bases. The CDR3 is 15 residues long. The CDR3 loop reads CASSLGSTGSETQYF. CDR3 sequence (DNA): TGCGCCAGCAGCTTGGGCTCGACAGGTTCAGAGACCCAGTACTTC.

The chain is built from TRBV5-4 and TRBJ2-7, with 13 nucleotides matching TRBD2. CDR3 length equals 14 residues. Losses at the gene ends were 7 bases for V and 7 bases for J; bases not matched to a gene: 8. Per germline, CDR1 SGHNT and CDR2 YYREEE (reference sequence). The CDR3 DNA reads as TGTGCCAGCTCACTAGCGGGAGGGCCGAGGGAGCAGTACTTC. Translating it yields CASSLAGGPREQYF.

J is TRBJ2-1 and V is TRBV11-3; D may be TRBD2 (6 bases). Germline CDR1 and CDR2: SGHNT and YENEEA. Trimming took 3 bases from V and 2 from J, leaving 11 bases between them. The CDR3 is made up of 15 amino acids. The CDR3 region has the DNA TGTGCCAGCAGCTTTAGCGGATCCGCCTACAATGAGCAGTTCTTC. Encoded protein: CASSFSGSAYNEQFF.

The genes are TRBV7-8 and TRBJ1-4, with a tentative D call TRBD1 (5 bases). Between the trimmed V and J ends, which lost 1 base and 5 bases, there was a span of 11 bases. This CDR3 has 15 residues. CDR1 and CDR2 (germline): SGHVS, FQNEAQ. CDR3 coding DNA: TGTGCCAGCAGCTTAGAGACGGGACGCAATGAAAAACTGTTTTTT. Amino acid sequence: CASSLETGRNEKLFF. The full variable domain, completed using reference TRBV7-8 and TRBJ1-4, is GAGVSQSPRYKVAKRGQDVALRCDPISGHVSLFWYQQALGQGPEFLTYFQNEAQLDKSGLPSDRFFAERPEGSVSTLKIQRTQQEDSAVYLCASSLETGRNEKLFFGSGTQLSVL.

The chain couples TRBV6-4 to TRBJ1-1; 8 positions agree with TRBD1. With 6 bases clipped from V and 4 bases from J, the junction kept 7 bases outside the gene matches. This CDR3 region has 14 residues. Germline CDR1 and CDR2: MRHNA and SNTAGT. CDR3 region: CASRETGGSTEAFF. DNA for the CDR3: TGTGCCAGCAGGGAAACAGGGGGTAGCACTGAAGCTTTCTTT.

V usage is TRBV5-1 and J usage is TRBJ2-3; D remains ambiguous. The V gene lost 3 bases and the J gene lost 3 bases, with 11 bases spanning the gap. The germline gives CDR1 SGHRS, CDR2 YFSETQ. The CDR3 sequence is 14 residues long. The CDR3 nucleotides are TGCGCCAGCAGCTCCAAAGATTTTACAGATACGCAGTATTTT. Translated: CASSSKDFTDTQYF.

The rearrangement links TRBV9 to TRBJ1-5; unclear D gene. There are 15 residues in the CDR3. Looked up from germline, CDR1 is SGDLS and CDR2 is YYNGEE. Deletions cut 0 bases from V and 3 bases from J, with 10 bases between. CDR3 in amino acids: CASSVGGTSNQPQHF. The CDR3 nucleotides are TGTGCCAGCAGCGTAGGAGGAACATCCAATCAGCCCCAGCATTTT.

CDR3 loop: CASSAISGSLNTQYF. CDR3 DNA: TGTGCCAGCAGTGCAATAAGCGGGAGTTTAAATACGCAGTATTTT. V gene TRBV2 combines with J gene TRBJ2-3, with 8 bases fitting TRBD2. V lost 4 bases, J lost 7 bases, and 10 bases stayed unmatched. The CDR3 consists of 15 residues. Germline CDR1 SNHLY, CDR2 FYNNEI. Based on the CDR3 plus reference TRBV2 and TRBJ2-3, the full variable domain is EPEVTQTPSHQVTQMGQEVILRCVPISNHLYFYWYRQILGQKVEFLVSFYNNEISEKSEIFDDQFSVERPDGSNFTLKIRSTKLEDSAMYFCASSAISGSLNTQYFGPGTRLTVL.

J is TRBJ2-1 and V is TRBV5-1; 9 nucleotides line up with TRBD1. V was pared by 1 base and J by 5 bases, with 1 base of the junction left unmatched. The CDR3 is 14 amino acids. Looked up from germline, CDR1 is SGHRS and CDR2 is YFSETQ. CDR3 coding DNA: TGCGCCAGCAGCTTGACAGGGGGCCACAATGAGCAGTTCTTC. Translation gives CASSLTGGHNEQFF.

The rearrangement uses TRBV11-2 and TRBJ1-1; unclear D gene. V was trimmed by 3 bases and J by 1 base, leaving 6 bases between them. In germline, CDR1 is SGHAT, CDR2 FQNNGV. The CDR3 extends over 13 amino acids. The CDR3 coding sequence is TGTGCCAGCAGCTTCGAGTCGAACACTGAAGCTTTCTTT. Translation gives CASSFESNTEAFF.

The chain combines TRBV21-1 with TRBJ2-5. TRBV21-1 is an annotated pseudogene. The CDR3 sequence is 15 residues long. CDR3 sequence reads: CASSNRASLSETQYF. The CDR3 DNA reads as TGTGCCAGCAGCAACCGGGCCAGCCTATCGGAGACCCAGTACTTC.